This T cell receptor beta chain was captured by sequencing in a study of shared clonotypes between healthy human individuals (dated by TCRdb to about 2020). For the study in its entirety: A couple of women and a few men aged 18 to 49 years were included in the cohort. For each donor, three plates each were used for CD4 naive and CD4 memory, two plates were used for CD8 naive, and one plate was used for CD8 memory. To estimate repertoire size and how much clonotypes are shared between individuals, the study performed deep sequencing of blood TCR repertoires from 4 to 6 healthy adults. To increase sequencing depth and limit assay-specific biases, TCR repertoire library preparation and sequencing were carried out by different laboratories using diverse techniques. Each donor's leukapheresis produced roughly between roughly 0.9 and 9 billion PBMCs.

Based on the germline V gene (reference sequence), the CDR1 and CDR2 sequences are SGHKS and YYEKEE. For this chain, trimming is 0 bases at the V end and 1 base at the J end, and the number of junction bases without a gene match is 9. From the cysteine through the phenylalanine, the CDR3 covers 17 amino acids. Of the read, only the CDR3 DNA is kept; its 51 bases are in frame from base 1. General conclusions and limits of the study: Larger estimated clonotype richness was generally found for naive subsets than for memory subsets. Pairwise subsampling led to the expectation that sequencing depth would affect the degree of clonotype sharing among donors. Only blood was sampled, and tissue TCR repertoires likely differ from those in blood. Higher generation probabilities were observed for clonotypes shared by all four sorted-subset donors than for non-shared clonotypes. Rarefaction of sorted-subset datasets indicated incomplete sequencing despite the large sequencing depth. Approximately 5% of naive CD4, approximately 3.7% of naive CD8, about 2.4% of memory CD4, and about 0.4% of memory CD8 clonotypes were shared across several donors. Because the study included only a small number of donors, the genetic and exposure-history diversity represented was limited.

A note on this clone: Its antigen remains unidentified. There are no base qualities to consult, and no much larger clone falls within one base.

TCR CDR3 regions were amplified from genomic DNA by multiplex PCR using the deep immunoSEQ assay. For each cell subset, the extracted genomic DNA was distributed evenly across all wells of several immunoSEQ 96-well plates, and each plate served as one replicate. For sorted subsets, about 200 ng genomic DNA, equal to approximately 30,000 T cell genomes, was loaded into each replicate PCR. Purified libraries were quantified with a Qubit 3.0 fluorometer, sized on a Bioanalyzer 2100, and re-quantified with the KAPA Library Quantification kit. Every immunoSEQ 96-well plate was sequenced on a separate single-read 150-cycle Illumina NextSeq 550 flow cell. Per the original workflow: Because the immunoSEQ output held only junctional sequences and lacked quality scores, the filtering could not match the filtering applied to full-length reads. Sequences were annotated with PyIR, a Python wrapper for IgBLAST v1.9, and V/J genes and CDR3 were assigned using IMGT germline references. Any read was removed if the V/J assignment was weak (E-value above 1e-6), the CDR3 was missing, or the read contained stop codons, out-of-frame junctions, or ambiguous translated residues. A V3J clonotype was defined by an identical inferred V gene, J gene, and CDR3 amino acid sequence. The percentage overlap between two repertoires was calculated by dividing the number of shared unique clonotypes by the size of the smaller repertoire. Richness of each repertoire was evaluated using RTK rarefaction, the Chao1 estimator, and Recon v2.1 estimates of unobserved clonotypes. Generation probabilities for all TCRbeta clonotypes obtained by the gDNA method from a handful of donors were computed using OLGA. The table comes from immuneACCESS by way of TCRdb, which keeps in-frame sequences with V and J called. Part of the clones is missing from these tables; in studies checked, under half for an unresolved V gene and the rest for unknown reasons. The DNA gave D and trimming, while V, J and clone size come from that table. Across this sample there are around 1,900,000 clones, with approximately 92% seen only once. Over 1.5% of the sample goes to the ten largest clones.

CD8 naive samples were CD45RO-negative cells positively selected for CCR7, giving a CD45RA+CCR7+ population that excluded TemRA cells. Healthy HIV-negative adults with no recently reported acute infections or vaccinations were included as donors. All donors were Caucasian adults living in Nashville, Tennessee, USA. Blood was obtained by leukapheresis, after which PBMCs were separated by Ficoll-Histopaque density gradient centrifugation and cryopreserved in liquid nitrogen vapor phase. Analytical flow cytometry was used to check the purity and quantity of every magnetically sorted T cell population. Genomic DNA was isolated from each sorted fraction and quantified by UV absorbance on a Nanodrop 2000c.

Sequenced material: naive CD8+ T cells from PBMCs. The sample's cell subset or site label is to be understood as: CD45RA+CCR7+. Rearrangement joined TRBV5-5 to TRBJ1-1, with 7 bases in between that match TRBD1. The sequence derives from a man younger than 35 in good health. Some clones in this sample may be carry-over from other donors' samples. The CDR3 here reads CASSLGYRGSENTEAFF. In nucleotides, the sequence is TGTGCCAGCAGCTTGGGTTACAGGGGCTCGGAGAACACTGAAGCTTTCTTT.